Each of the 12 T cell receptor beta chains below was sequenced from the same sample in a study of CD4 T cells in relation to SARS-CoV-2 and coronaviruses. These receptors have no identified antigens. Unexposed donor CD4+ T cells date from about 2011-2018, before the COVID-19 pandemic. The cells were cultured for 10 days before CD4+ T cells were isolated. Sequenced by immunoSEQ multiplex PCR; TCRdb stores in-frame clones only, minus some. The sample consists of some 20,000 clones, about 80% of them appearing once. The sample consisted of CD4+ T cells from PBMCs, cultured in vitro. The receptor set was obtained from a human donor in good health.

The DNA for the CDR3 is TGTGCCACCACGGCAGGGGAGCCAGAGACCCAGTACTTC. Protein product: CATTAGEPETQYF. The chain recombines TRBV24-1 with TRBJ2-5; possible D gene TRBD1, 6 bases. Trimming took 8 bases from V and 4 from J, leaving 13 bases between them. This CDR3 contains 13 residues. CDR1 KGHDR and CDR2 SFDVKD come from the germline V gene.

This rearrangement joins TRBV11-2 to TRBJ1-1; D unresolved. Trimming pared 2 bases from V and 1 base from J, leaving 8 bases between. Germline assignment: CDR1 SGHAT and CDR2 FQNNGV. This CDR3 comprises 14 residues. The CDR3 DNA is TGTGCCAGCAGCTTAAGGGTTACGAACACTGAAGCTTTCTTT. Translating gives CASSLRVTNTEAFF. The full variable domain, rest sourced from reference TRBV11-2 and TRBJ1-1, is EAGVAQSPRYKIIEKRQSVAFWCNPISGHATLYWYQQILGQGPKLLIQFQNNGVVDDSQLPKDRFSAERLKGVDSTLKIQPAKLEDSAVYLCASSLRVTNTEAFFGQGTRLTVV.

The gene calls are TRBV28 and TRBJ2-7; D ambiguous. The length of the CDR3 is 12 residues. V was trimmed by 8 bases and J by 2 bases, leaving 10 bases between them. Per the germline V gene, CDR1 is MDHEN and CDR2 is SYDVKM. This chain's CDR3 is CASCSLAYEQYF. Written as DNA, the CDR3 is TGTGCCAGCTGCAGCTTGGCCTACGAGCAGTACTTC. Supplemented by reference TRBV28 and TRBJ2-7, the full variable domain reads DVKVTQSSRYLVKRTGEKVFLECVQDMDHENMFWYRQDPGLGLRLIYFSYDVKMKEKGDIPEGYSVSREKKERFSLILESASTNQTSMYLCASCSLAYEQYFGPGTRLTVT.

The rearrangement joins TRBV10-1 to TRBJ2-7; 11 nucleotides line up with TRBD2. With V trimmed by 6 bases and J by 1 base, 5 bases remained unmatched. The CDR3 runs 15 residues. The germline CDR1 and CDR2 sequences are WNHNN and SYGVQD (reference sequence). The CDR3 sequence: CASRAGTSGSYEQYF. The DNA of the CDR3 is TGCGCCAGCAGAGCCGGGACTAGCGGATCCTACGAGCAGTACTTC.

This clone was seen only a few times. The chain has TRBV7-9 and TRBJ1-2, with 8 bases fitting TRBD1. The CDR3 extends over 15 amino acids. In germline, CDR1 is SEHNR, CDR2 FQNEAQ (reference sequence). Trimming took 3 bases from V and 0 from J; bases not matched to a gene: 3. The CDR3 coding sequence is TGTGCCAGCAGCTTCCGACAGGGGACTAACTATGGCTACACCTTC. It is translated as CASSFRQGTNYGYTF.

The V and J genes are TRBV2 and TRBJ2-1, with TRBD2 matching 14 bases. CDR1 and CDR2 from the germline V gene are SNHLY and FYNNEI. This CDR3 comprises 14 residues. The J segment lost 8 bases and the V segment lost 8 bases, leaving 5 bases of the junction unmatched. In DNA, the CDR3 is TGTGCCAGCCATGGACTAGCGGGAGGAGATGAGCAGTTCTTC. Its protein product is CASHGLAGGDEQFF.

This chain links TRBV30 with TRBJ1-6; D remains ambiguous. CDR3 length: 14 residues. Trimming took 4 bases from V and 6 from J, leaving 13 bases between them. CDR1 GTSNPN and CDR2 SVGIG come from the germline V gene (reference sequence). The CDR3 DNA reads TGTGCCTGGAAATTGGGCAGCAGTAATTCACCCCTCCACTTT. This gives the protein CAWKLGSSNSPLHF.

V gene TRBV14 combines with J gene TRBJ2-7; 9 nucleotides align to TRBD2. Germline-derived CDR1 and CDR2 are SGHDN and FVKESK. This CDR3 has 15 residues. J gave up 2 bases and V 4 bases, and 6 bases lay outside the gene matches. CDR3 protein: CASSPLAGPTYEQYF. CDR3 nucleotide sequence: TGTGCCAGCAGCCCCCTAGCGGGGCCCACCTACGAGCAGTACTTC.

The chain couples TRBV14 to TRBJ1-2; D remains ambiguous. From germline, CDR1 is SGHDN and CDR2 FVKESK. This CDR3 contains 15 residues. V was shortened by 4 bases and J by 3 bases, with 15 bases between the two germline ends. The CDR3 DNA sequence: TGTGCCAGCAGCCCTCACCCTCAGGACCACTATGGCTACACCTTC. Translating gives CASSPHPQDHYGYTF.

This chain joins TRBV7-8 and TRBJ2-5, with D unresolved. The germline V gene encodes CDR1 SGHVS and CDR2 FQNEAQ. Trimming shortened V by 11 bases and J by 0 bases, and 10 bases separated the two germline ends. The CDR3 length is 12 residues. CDR3 in amino acids: CASARDQETQYF. CDR3 DNA sequence: TGTGCCTCAGCGAGAGACCAAGAGACCCAGTACTTC.

The chain employs TRBV11-2 and TRBJ1-1; D remains ambiguous. Trimming removed 2 bases at V and 0 bases at J, with 7 bases between. CDR1 is SGHAT, CDR2 FQNNGV, per germline. The CDR3 sequence is 14 residues long. The CDR3 sequence: CASSLNLMNTEAFF. In nucleotides, the CDR3 is TGTGCCAGCAGCTTAAACCTGATGAACACTGAAGCTTTCTTT.

The rearrangement uses TRBV24-1 and TRBJ1-2; D is undetermined. Germline V gene data show CDR1 as KGHDR and CDR2 as SFDVKD. The CDR3 sequence is 12 residues long. V lost 2 bases and J lost 5, with 5 bases in between. The CDR3 protein is CATSDYRYGYTF. The CDR3 DNA reads as TGTGCCACCAGTGATTACAGATATGGCTACACCTTC.